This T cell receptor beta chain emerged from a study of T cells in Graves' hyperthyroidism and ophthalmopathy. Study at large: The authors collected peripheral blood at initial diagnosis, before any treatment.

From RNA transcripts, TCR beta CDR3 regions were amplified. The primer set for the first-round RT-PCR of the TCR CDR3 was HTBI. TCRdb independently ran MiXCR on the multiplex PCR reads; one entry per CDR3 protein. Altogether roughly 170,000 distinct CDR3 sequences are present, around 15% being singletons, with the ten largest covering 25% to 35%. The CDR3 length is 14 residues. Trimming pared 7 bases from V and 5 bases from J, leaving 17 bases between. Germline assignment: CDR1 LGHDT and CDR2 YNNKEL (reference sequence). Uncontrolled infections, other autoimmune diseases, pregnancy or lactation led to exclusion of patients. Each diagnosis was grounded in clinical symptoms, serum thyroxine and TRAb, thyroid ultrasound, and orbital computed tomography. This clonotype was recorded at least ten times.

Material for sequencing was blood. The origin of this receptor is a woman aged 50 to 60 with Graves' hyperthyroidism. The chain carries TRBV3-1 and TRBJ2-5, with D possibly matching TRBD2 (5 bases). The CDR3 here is CASTAVARRETQYF. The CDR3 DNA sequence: TGTGCCAGCACGGCCGTAGCGAGGAGGGAGACCCAGTACTTC.